This T cell receptor (beta chain) was retrieved from a study of cytotoxic CD8 clonotypes in ibrutinib-treated CLL. Libraries were prepared by immunoSEQ multiplex PCR; TCRdb keeps only in-frame clonotypes and omits some of them. The table shows 150,000 or so clones, with over 75% occurring only once. The specimen was PBMCs, collected after 36 months of ibrutinib treatment. The sequence derives from a human donor with chronic lymphocytic leukemia.

CDR3 protein: CASSSGQGMGETQYF. CDR3 DNA sequence: TGCGCCAGCAGCTCCGGACAGGGAATGGGGGAGACCCAGTACTTC. The chain combines TRBV5-1 with TRBJ2-5; TRBD1 agrees at 8 bases. From germline, CDR1 is SGHRS and CDR2 YFSETQ. V was pared by 3 bases and J by 5 bases, with 9 bases of the junction left unmatched. The CDR3 length is 15 residues.